This T cell receptor (beta chain) was identified during a study of shared clonotypes between healthy human individuals. Germline trimming cut 8 bases from V and 2 bases from J; bases unmatched to any gene: 3. Germline CDR1 and CDR2: MDHEN and SYDVKM. The CDR3 consists of 13 residues. Produced via immunoSEQ multiplex PCR; TCRdb's table is partial and in-frame only. The profile covers approximately 470,000 clones, with about 78% appearing a single time and around 12% taken by the ten largest. This sequence joins TRBV28 and TRBJ1-3, with 7 bases fitting TRBD1. What was sequenced was PBMCs. The TCR comes from a woman in her thirties or forties in good health. Some clones in this sample may be carry-over from other donors' samples. Written as DNA, the CDR3 is TGTGCCAGCCTCGACAGGGCTGGAAACACCATATATTTT. Residues: CASLDRAGNTIYF.